This passage covers 18 T cell receptor beta chains from one sample sequenced in a study of T cells after yellow fever vaccination. TCRdb independently ran MiXCR on the 5' RACE reads; one entry per CDR3 protein. In the table there are 500,000 to 650,000 distinct CDR3 sequences, roughly 14% of which are singletons. Sequencing used PBMCs, obtained on the day of the yellow fever booster vaccination. These TCRs come from a young man who received the YFV17D yellow fever vaccine.

V usage is TRBV7-6 and J usage is TRBJ2-5; 7 nucleotides agree with TRBD1. CDR1 SGHVS and CDR2 FNYEAQ come from the germline V gene. V lost 3 bases, J lost 3 bases, and 7 bases stayed unmatched. The CDR3 loop spans 15 amino acids. The chain's CDR3 is CASSFGIGTEETQYF. CDR3 sequence (DNA): TGTGCCAGCAGCTTTGGCATTGGGACAGAAGAGACCCAGTACTTC.

This clonotype turned up a few times. The J gene is TRBJ2-1, the V gene TRBV5-1; TRBD2 aligns across 7 bases. CDR1 is SGHRS and CDR2 is YFSETQ in the germline V gene. The CDR3 totals 16 residues. V trimming: 4 bases; J trimming: 3 bases; junction bases outside the gene matches: 10. CDR3 sequence reads: CASSVGSSGGYNEQFF. The CDR3 nucleotides read TGCGCCAGCAGCGTTGGTTCTAGCGGAGGCTACAATGAGCAGTTCTTC.

The chain uses TRBV5-4 and TRBJ2-5; 9 bases agree with TRBD1. The J segment lost 2 bases and the V segment lost 4 bases, leaving 9 bases of the junction unmatched. The CDR3 is 16 amino acids. Looked up from germline, CDR1 is SGHNT and CDR2 is YYREEE (reference sequence). Here the CDR3 reads CASSHGTGLRQETQYF. CDR3 in DNA: TGTGCCAGCAGCCACGGGACAGGGCTGCGTCAAGAGACCCAGTACTTC.

This clonotype turned up a few times. The V and J genes are TRBV29-1 and TRBJ2-1; D not certain. The CDR3 consists of 14 residues. The germline V gene has CDR1 SQVTM and CDR2 ANQGSEA. The germline V and J ends were trimmed by 0 bases and 5 bases, with 11 bases remaining between them. This CDR3 is CSVEDPGYHNEQFF. CDR3 DNA sequence: TGCAGCGTTGAAGATCCGGGTTACCACAATGAGCAGTTCTTC.

The rearrangement links TRBV18 to TRBJ2-1, with 12 nucleotides matching TRBD1. The germline V gene has CDR1 KGHSH and CDR2 LQKENI. Germline trimming cut 3 bases from V and 6 bases from J; bases unmatched to any gene: 6. The CDR3 runs to 16 residues. The CDR3 region has the DNA TGTGCCAGCTCACCGGGACAGGGGGCGCGTGTCAATGAGCAGTTCTTC. It encodes CASSPGQGARVNEQFF.

This chain uses TRBV20-1 with TRBJ2-5; D is undetermined. Germline CDR1 and CDR2: DFQATT and SNEGSKA (reference sequence). CDR3 size: 16 residues. The ends were cut back, 6 bases at V and 1 base at J, with 21 bases in the middle. The CDR3 DNA reads as TGCAGTGCACCTTTTGGCAGCCCAATTTTCCAAGAGACCCAGTACTTC. Protein product: CSAPFGSPIFQETQYF.

The genes are TRBV28 and TRBJ1-2; D is uncertain. V gave up 3 bases and J gave up 2 bases, with 13 bases separating them. CDR1 and CDR2 from the germline V gene are MDHEN and SYDVKM. CDR3 length equals 15 residues. CDR3 protein: CASSFIAARNYGYTF. DNA of the CDR3: TGTGCCAGCAGTTTTATAGCGGCTCGGAACTATGGCTACACCTTC.

This clonotype was seen only a few times. This chain joins TRBV18 and TRBJ2-5, with D hard to call. The CDR3 sequence is 13 residues long. Germline V lookup: CDR1 KGHSH, CDR2 LQKENI. V lost 6 bases, J lost 6 bases, and 14 bases lay in between. The DNA of the CDR3 is TGTGCCAGCTCGGCTGGAAGGAGAAAGACCCAGTACTTC. Protein product: CASSAGRRKTQYF. The variable domain in full, completed from reference TRBV18 and TRBJ2-5, reads NAGVMQNPRHLVRRRGQEARLRCSPMKGHSHVYWYRQLPEEGLKFMVYLQKENIIDESGMPKERFSAEFPKEGPSILRIQQVVRGDSAAYFCASSAGRRKTQYFGPGTRLLVL.

This rearrangement joins TRBV6-5 to TRBJ2-2; D is possibly TRBD1 (5 bases). Trimming removed 3 bases from V and 5 bases from J, with 10 bases in between. Germline-derived CDR1 and CDR2 are MNHEY and SVGAGI. The CDR3 length is 14 residues. The CDR3 region has the DNA TGTGCCAGCAGTTATATAGGGGAAACCGGGGAGCTGTTTTTT. Its translation: CASSYIGETGELFF.

This clonotype has a handful of counts. The chain couples TRBV12-3 or TRBV12-4 to TRBJ2-7, with unresolved D. Trimming removed 3 bases from V and 7 bases from J, with 19 bases in between. The CDR3 has 15 amino acids. CDR3 DNA: TGTGCCAGCAGTTTCGTCCATGGCCCCTCTTGGGAGCAGTACTTC. Its protein product is CASSFVHGPSWEQYF.

This clonotype was counted only a few times. The V and J genes are TRBV10-3 and TRBJ1-2, with a weak D call TRBD1 (6 bases). V shed 9 bases and J shed 7 bases, with 18 bases lying between them. The CDR3 consists of 13 residues. CDR1 and CDR2 from the germline V gene are ENHRY and SYGVKD. CDR3 sequence: CAIADSNLIGYTF. The CDR3 nucleotides read TGTGCCATAGCGGACAGTAACCTAATTGGCTACACCTTC.

This chain joins TRBV7-9 and TRBJ2-6; TRBD1 matches at 7 bases. Losses at the gene ends were 3 bases for V and 0 bases for J; bases not matched to a gene: 5. The CDR3 covers 17 residues. Germline V lookup: CDR1 SEHNR, CDR2 FQNEAQ (reference sequence). The CDR3 loop reads CASSLGQTFSGANVLTF. The CDR3 bases are TGTGCCAGCAGCTTGGGACAGACTTTCTCTGGGGCCAACGTCCTGACTTTC.

This clonotype was seen a few times. The V call is TRBV12-3 or TRBV12-4, the J call TRBJ1-4; possibly TRBD1 for D (6 bases). Between the trimmed V and J ends, which lost 8 bases and 6 bases, there was a span of 13 bases. The CDR3 loop spans 13 amino acids. CDR3 nucleotide sequence: TGTGCCAGCTCTGGACAGCTTTATGAAAAACTGTTTTTT. Its protein is CASSGQLYEKLFF.

There are a few counts of this clonotype. The chain links TRBV28 to TRBJ2-5; 7 bases are a match to TRBD2. This CDR3 has 13 amino acids. Germline CDR1 and CDR2: MDHEN and SYDVKM. Trimming cost V 2 bases and J 8 bases; bases outside gene matches: 5. This CDR3 is CASSLSGTNTQYF. The CDR3, as DNA: TGTGCCAGCAGTTTAAGCGGGACGAACACCCAGTACTTC.

The V call is TRBV12-3 or TRBV12-4, the J call TRBJ1-6; D is ambiguous. The CDR3 runs 15 residues. The V end lost 1 base, the J end lost 7 bases, and 11 bases lay between the germline ends. CDR3 coding DNA: TGTGCCAGCAGTTTAGGGACGCTCGGGAATTCACCCCTCCACTTT. This codes for CASSLGTLGNSPLHF.

The J gene is TRBJ2-1, the V gene TRBV5-8; D not certain. The germline V and J ends were trimmed by 8 bases and 3 bases, with 9 bases remaining between them. The germline V gene encodes CDR1 SGHTS and CDR2 YDEGEE. This CDR3 is 12 amino acids long. CDR3 loop: CARASGYNEQFF. DNA for the CDR3: TGTGCCAGGGCATCTGGCTACAATGAGCAGTTCTTC.

This clonotype was detected a few times. The chain is built from TRBV5-6 and TRBJ2-5, with D possibly being TRBD1 (6 bases). V was trimmed by 4 bases and J by 5 bases, leaving 18 bases between them. The V gene's germline CDR1 is SGHDT and CDR2 YYEEEE. CDR3 size: 15 residues. The CDR3 DNA follows: TGTGCCAGCAGCCCCGCCCGAACAGGGCTGGAGACCCAGTACTTC. Its translation: CASSPARTGLETQYF.

CDR3 protein: CAWMDRNSNEQFF. The CDR3 region has the DNA TGTGCCTGGATGGATCGGAACTCCAATGAGCAGTTCTTC. This chain links TRBV30 with TRBJ2-1; D is ambiguous. Between the trimmed V and J ends, which lost 4 bases and 6 bases, there was a span of 13 bases. CDR1 and CDR2 (germline): GTSNPN, SVGIG (reference sequence). The CDR3 length is 13 residues.